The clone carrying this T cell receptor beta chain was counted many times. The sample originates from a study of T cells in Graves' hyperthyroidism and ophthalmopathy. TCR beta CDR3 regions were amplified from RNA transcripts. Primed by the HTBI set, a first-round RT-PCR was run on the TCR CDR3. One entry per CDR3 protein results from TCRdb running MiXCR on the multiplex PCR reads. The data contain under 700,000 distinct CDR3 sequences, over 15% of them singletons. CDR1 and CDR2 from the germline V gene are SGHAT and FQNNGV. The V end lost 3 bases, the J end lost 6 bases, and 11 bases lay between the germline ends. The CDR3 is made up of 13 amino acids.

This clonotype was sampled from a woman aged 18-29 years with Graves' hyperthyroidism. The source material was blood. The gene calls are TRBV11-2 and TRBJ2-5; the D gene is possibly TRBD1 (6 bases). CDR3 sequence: CASSFEGVQTQYF. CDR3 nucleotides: TGTGCCAGCAGCTTTGAGGGGGTTCAGACCCAGTACTTC.